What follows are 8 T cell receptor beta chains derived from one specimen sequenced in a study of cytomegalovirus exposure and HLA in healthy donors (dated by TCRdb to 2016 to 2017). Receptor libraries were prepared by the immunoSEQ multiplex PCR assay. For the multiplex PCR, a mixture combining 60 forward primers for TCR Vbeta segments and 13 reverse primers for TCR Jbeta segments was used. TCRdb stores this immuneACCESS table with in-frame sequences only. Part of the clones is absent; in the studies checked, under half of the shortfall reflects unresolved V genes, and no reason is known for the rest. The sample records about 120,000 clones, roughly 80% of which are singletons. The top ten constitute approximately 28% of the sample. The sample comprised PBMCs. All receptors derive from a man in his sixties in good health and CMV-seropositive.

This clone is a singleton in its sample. The CDR3 protein is CATSRVGLAATGELFF. The CDR3 DNA reads as TGTGCCACCAGCAGAGTGGGGTTAGCGGCTACCGGGGAGCTGTTTTTT. This rearrangement joins TRBV15 to TRBJ2-2, with TRBD2 as a possible D gene (6 bases). The V gene's germline CDR1 is LNHNV and CDR2 YYDKDF (reference sequence). The CDR3 covers 16 residues. Trimming left V 1 base short and J 5 bases short, with 14 bases between.

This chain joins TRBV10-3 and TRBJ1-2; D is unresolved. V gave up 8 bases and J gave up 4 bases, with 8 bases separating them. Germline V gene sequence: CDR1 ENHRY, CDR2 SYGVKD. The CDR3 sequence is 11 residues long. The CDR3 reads CAIRSPYGYTF. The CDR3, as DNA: TGTGCCATCCGGTCTCCCTATGGCTACACCTTC.

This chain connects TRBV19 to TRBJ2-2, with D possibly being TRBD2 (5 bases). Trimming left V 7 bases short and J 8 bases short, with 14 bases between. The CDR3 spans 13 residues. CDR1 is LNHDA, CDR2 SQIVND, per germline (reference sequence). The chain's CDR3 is CASIVWETGELFF. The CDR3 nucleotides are TGTGCCAGTATAGTATGGGAGACGGGGGAGCTGTTTTTT.

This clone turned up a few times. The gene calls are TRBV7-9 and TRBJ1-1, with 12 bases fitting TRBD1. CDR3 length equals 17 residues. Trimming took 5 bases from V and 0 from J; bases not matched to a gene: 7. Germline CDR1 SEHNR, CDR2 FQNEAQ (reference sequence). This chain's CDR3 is CASSLTRDRGLNTEAFF. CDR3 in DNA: TGTGCCAGCAGCCTTACCCGGGACAGGGGGCTGAACACTGAAGCTTTCTTT.

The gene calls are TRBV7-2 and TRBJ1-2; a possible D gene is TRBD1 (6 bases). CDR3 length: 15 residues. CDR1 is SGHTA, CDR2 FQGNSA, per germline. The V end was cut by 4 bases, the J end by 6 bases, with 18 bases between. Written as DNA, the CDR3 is TGTGCCAGCAGCTCTCTCCGCGCTTGGGGGCATGGCTACACCTTC. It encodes CASSSLRAWGHGYTF.

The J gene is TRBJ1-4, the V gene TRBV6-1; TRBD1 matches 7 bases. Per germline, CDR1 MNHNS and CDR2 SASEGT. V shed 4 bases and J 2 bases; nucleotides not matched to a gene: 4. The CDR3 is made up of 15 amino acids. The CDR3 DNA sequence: TGTGCCAGCAGTGCCAGGGGGGCCACTAATGAAAAACTGTTTTTT. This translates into CASSARGATNEKLFF.

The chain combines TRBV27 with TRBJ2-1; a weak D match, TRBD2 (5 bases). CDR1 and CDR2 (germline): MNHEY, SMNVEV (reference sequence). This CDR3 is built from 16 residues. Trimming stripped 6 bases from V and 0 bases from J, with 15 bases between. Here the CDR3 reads CASRQNGVSSYNEQFF. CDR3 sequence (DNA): TGTGCCAGCAGGCAAAACGGGGTTAGCTCCTACAATGAGCAGTTCTTC.

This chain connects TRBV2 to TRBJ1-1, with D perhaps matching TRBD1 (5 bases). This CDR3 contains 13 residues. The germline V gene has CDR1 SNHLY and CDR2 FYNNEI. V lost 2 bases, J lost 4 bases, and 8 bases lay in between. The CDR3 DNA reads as TGTGCCAGCAGTGAATGGGGGGGCACTGAAGCTTTCTTT. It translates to CASSEWGGTEAFF.